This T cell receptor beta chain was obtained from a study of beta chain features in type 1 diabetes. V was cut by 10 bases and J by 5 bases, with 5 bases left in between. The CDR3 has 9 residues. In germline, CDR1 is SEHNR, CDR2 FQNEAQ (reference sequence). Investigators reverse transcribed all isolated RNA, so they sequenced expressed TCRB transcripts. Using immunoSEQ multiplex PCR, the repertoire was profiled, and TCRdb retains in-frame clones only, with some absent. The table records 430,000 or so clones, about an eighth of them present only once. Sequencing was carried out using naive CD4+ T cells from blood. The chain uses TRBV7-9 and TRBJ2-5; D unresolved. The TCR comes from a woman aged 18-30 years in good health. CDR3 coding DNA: TGTGCCACCGGGGAGACCCAGTACTTC. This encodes CATGETQYF.